The rows below give T cell receptor beta chains drawn from one sample of a study of neurological immune-mediated disorders. One entry per CDR3 protein results from TCRdb running MiXCR on the 5' RACE reads. The sample carries tens of thousands of distinct CDR3 sequences, around 14% recorded once. The source material was PBMCs. These receptors came from a woman between 50 and 59 years old in good health. The CDR3 runs from the conserved cysteine through the conserved F or W.

V gene	J gene	CDR3 protein
TRBV5-1	TRBJ2-7	CASSRLEFPAGEQYF
TRBV5-1	TRBJ2-3	CASSFARVQQDTQYF
TRBV5-1	TRBJ2-1	CASSLDPTGGSYNEQFF
TRBV5-6	TRBJ1-5	CASSLRGRGGNQPQHF
TRBV5-1	TRBJ2-2	CASSQGLAESTGELFF
TRBV6-2/TRBV6-3	TRBJ2-1	CASSPRLGIGAPNEQFF
TRBV5-5	TRBJ1-5	CASSATAGLSNQPQHF
TRBV6-6	TRBJ2-7	CATTRGQGVYEQYF
TRBV12-3/TRBV12-4	TRBJ1-1	CASSPTGLTEAFF
TRBV3-1	TRBJ2-2	CASKRALAGPPGELFF
TRBV5-1	TRBJ2-1	CASSLGADDNEQFF